The clone carrying this T cell receptor (beta chain) was recorded a few times. The data derive from a study of neoadjuvant anti-PD-1 for oral cavity cancer. V was clipped by 5 bases and J by 7 bases, with 18 bases between them. Germline assignment: CDR1 SGHAT and CDR2 FQNNGV. The CDR3 is 15 residues long. Clones were sequenced by immunoSEQ multiplex PCR, and TCRdb holds only the in-frame ones, with some missing. This sample has 7,000 or so clones; over 35% occur once, and the top ten carry 25%. This sequence joins TRBV11-2 and TRBJ1-5; D might be TRBD1 (6 bases). Specimen: tumor tissue, collected before nivolumab (anti-PD-1) treatment. The clonotype originates from a person aged 40 to 85 with oral cavity squamous cell carcinoma. CDR3 in amino acids: CASSRTGGGLQPQHF. The CDR3 region has the DNA TGTGCCAGCAGCCGCACAGGCGGGGGCCTACAGCCCCAGCATTTT.